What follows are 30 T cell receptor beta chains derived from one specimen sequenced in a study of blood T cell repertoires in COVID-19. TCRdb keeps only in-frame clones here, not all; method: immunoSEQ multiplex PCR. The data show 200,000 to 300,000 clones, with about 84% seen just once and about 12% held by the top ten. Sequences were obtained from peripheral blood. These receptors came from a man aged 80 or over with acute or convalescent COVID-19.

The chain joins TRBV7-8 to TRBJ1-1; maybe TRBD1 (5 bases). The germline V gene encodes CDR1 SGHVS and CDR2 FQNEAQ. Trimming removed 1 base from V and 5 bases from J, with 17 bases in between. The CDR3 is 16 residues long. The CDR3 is CASSLGVGGLGTEAFF. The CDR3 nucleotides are TGTGCCAGCAGCTTAGGGGTCGGGGGTCTGGGAACTGAAGCTTTCTTT.

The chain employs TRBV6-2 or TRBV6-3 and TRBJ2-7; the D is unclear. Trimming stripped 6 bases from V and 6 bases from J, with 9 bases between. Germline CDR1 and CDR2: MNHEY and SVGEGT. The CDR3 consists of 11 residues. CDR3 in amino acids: CASSHASEQYF. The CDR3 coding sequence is TGTGCCAGCAGCCACGCGAGCGAGCAGTACTTC.

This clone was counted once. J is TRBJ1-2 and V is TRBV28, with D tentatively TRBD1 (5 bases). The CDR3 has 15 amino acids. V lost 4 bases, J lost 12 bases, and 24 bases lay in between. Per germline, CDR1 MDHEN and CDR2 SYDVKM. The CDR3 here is CASSYPTGGREKNTF. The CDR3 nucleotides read TGTGCCAGCAGTTATCCGACCGGGGGAAGGGAAAAAAACACCTTC.

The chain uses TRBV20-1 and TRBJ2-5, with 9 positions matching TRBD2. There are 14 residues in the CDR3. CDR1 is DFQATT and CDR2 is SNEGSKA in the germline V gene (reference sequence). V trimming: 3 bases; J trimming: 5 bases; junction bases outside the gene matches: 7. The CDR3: CSASWLAGLETQYF. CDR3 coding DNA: TGCAGTGCTAGTTGGCTAGCGGGGTTGGAGACCCAGTACTTC.

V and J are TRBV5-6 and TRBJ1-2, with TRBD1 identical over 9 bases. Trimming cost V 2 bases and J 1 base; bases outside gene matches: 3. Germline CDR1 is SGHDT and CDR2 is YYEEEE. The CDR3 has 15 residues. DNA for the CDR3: TGTGCCAGCAGCTTCGGGGACAGGGTTAACTATGGCTACACCTTC. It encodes CASSFGDRVNYGYTF.

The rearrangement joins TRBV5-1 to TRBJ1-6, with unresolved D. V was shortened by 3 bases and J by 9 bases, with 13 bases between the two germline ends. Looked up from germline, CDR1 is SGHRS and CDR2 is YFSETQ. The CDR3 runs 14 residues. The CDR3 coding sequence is TGCGCCAGCAGCTCCAATTTCCCGAGTTCACCCCTCCACTTT. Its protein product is CASSSNFPSSPLHF.

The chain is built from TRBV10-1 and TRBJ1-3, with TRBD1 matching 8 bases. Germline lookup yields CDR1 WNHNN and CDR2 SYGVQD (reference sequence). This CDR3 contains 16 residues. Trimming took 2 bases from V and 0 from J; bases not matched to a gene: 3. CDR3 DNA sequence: TGCGCCAGCAGTGAGGGGACAGGCTACTCTGGAAACACCATATATTTT. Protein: CASSEGTGYSGNTIYF.

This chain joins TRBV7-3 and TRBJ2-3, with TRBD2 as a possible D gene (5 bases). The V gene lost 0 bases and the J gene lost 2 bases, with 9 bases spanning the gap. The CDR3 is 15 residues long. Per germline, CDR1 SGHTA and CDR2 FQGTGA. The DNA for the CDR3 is TGTGCCAGCAGCTTAACGGACTTATACACAGATACGCAGTATTTT. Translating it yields CASSLTDLYTDTQYF.

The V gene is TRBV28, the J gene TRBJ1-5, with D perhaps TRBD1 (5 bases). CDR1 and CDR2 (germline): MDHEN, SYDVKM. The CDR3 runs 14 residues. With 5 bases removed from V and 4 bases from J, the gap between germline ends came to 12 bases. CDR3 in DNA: TGTGCCAGCAGTGCAAGTGGGGGGAATCAGCCCCAGCATTTT. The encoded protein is CASSASGGNQPQHF.

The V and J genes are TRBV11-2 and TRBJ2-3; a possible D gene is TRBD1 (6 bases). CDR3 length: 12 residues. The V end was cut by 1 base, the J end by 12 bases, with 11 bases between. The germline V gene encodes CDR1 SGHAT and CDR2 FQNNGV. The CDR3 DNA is TGTGCCAGCAGCTTAGGGGGACACTTACAGTATTTT. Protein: CASSLGGHLQYF.

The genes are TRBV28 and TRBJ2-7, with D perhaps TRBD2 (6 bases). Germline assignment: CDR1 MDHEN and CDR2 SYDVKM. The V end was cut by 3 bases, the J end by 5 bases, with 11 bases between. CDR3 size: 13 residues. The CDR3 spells CASSFQGGHEQYF. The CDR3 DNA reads TGTGCCAGCAGTTTCCAGGGAGGCCACGAGCAGTACTTC.

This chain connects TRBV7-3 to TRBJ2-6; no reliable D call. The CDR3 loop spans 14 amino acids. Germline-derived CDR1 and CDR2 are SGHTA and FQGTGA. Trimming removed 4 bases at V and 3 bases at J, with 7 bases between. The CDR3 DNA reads TGTGCCAGCAGCTCGAGAGGTGGGGCCAACGTCCTGACTTTC. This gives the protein CASSSRGGANVLTF.

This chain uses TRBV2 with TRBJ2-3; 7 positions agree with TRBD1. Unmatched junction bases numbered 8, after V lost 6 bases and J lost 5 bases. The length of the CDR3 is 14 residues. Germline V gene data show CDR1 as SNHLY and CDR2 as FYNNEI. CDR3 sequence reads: CASSVGTERDTQYF. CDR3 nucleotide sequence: TGTGCCAGCAGCGTCGGGACAGAGCGAGATACGCAGTATTTT. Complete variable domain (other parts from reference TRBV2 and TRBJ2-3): EPEVTQTPSHQVTQMGQEVILRCVPISNHLYFYWYRQILGQKVEFLVSFYNNEISEKSEIFDDQFSVERPDGSNFTLKIRSTKLEDSAMYFCASSVGTERDTQYFGPGTRLTVL.

CDR3: CASTTNGNSPLHF. The CDR3 DNA is TGTGCCAGCACAACTAATGGAAATTCACCCCTCCACTTT. The J gene is TRBJ1-6, the V gene TRBV2; no firm D call. Germline CDR1 reads SNHLY; CDR2 reads FYNNEI. The length of the CDR3 is 13 residues. The V and J ends lost 7 bases and 7 bases respectively, with 11 bases between them.

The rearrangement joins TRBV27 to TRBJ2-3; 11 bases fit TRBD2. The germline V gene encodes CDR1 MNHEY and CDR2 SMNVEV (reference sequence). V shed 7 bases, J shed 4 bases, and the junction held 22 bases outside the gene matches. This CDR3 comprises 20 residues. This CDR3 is CASTSYRNNKASGRSDTQYF. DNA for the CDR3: TGTGCCAGCACCTCTTATAGGAATAATAAGGCTAGCGGGAGGTCAGATACGCAGTATTTT.

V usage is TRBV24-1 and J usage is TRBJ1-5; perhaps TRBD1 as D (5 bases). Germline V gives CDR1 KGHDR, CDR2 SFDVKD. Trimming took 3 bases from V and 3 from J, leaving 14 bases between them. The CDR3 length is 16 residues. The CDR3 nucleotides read TGTGCCACCAGTGATGACAGTTCCGCCTTCAATCAGCCCCAGCATTTT. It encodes CATSDDSSAFNQPQHF.

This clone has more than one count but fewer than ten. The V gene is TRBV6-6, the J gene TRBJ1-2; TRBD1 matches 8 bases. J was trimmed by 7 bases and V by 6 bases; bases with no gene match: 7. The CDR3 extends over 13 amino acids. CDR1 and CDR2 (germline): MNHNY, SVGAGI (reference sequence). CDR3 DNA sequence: TGTGCCAGCAGACCAGGACAGGGTGCTGGCTACACCTTC. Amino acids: CASRPGQGAGYTF.

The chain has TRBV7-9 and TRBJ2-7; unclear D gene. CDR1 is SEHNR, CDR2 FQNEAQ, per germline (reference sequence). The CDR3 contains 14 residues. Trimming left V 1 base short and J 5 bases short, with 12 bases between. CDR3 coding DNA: TGTGCCAGCAGCTTAGACGAGGCGAGCCACGAGCAGTACTTC. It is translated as CASSLDEASHEQYF.

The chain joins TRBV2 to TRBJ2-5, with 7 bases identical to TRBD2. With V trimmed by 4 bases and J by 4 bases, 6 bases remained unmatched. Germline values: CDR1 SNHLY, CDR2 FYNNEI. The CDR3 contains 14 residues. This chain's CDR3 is CASSVRWGGETQYF. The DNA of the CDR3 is TGTGCCAGCAGTGTACGCTGGGGGGGAGAGACCCAGTACTTC.

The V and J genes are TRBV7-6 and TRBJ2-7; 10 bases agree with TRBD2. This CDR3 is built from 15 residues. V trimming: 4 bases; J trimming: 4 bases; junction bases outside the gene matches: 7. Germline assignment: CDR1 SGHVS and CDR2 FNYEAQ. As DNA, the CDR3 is TGTGCCAGCAGCTCCCTAGCGGGAGTTGGGTACGAGCAGTACTTC. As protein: CASSSLAGVGYEQYF.

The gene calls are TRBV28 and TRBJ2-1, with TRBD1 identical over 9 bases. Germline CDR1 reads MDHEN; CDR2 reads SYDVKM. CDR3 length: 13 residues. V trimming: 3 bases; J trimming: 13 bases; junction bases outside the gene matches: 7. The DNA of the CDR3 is TGTGCCAGCAGTTTGGGACAGGGAATCCGTCAGTTCTTC. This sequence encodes CASSLGQGIRQFF.

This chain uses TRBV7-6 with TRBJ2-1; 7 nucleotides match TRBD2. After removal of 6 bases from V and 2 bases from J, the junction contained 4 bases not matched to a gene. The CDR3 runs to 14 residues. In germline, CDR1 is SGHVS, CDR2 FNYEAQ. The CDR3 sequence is CASSPRGAYNEQFF. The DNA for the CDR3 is TGTGCCAGCAGTCCTCGGGGGGCCTACAATGAGCAGTTCTTC.

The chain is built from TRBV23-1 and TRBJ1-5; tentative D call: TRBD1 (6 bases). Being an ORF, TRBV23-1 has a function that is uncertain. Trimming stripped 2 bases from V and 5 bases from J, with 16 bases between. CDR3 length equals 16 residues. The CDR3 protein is CASSQPRDKIYQPQHF. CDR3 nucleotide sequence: TGCGCCAGCAGTCAACCACGGGACAAGATCTATCAGCCCCAGCATTTT.

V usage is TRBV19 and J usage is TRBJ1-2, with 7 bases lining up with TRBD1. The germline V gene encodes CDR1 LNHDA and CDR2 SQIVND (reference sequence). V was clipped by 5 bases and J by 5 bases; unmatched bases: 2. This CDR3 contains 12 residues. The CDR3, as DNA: TGTGCCAGTAGTGACAGGGCTTATGGCTACACCTTC. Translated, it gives CASSDRAYGYTF.

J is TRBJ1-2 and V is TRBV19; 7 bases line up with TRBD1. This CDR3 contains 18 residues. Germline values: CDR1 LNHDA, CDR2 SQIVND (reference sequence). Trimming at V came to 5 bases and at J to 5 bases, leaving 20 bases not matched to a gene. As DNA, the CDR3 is TGTGCCAGTAGTCGGGCCAGACAGGGTGCATCTCCAGATTATGGCTACACCTTC. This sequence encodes CASSRARQGASPDYGYTF.

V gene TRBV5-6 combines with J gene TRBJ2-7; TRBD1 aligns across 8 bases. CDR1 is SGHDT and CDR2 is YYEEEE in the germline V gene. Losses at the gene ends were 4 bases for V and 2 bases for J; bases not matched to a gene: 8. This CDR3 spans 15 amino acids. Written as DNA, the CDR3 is TGTGCCAGCAGCCCGACAGGGGTTAGCACCTACGAGCAGTACTTC. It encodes CASSPTGVSTYEQYF.

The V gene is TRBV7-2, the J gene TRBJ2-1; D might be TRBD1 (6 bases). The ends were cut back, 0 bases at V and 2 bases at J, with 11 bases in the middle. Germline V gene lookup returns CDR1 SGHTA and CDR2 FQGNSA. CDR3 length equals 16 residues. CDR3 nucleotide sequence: TGTGCCAGCAGCTTAGCGGGGGCCTCTACCTACAATGAGCAGTTCTTC. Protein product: CASSLAGASTYNEQFF.

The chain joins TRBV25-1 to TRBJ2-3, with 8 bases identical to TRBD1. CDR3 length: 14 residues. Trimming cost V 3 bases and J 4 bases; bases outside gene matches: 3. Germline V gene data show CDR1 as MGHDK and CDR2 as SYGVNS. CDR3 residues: CASSDTGGSDTQYF. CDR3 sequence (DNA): TGTGCCAGCAGTGACACAGGGGGATCAGATACGCAGTATTTT.

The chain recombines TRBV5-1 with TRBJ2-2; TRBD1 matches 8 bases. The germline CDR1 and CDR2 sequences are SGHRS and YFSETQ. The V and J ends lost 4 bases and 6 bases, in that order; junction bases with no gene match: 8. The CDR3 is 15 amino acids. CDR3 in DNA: TGCGCCAGCAGCGCGGACAGGGCCGGAGCCGGGGAGCTGTTTTTT. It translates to CASSADRAGAGELFF.

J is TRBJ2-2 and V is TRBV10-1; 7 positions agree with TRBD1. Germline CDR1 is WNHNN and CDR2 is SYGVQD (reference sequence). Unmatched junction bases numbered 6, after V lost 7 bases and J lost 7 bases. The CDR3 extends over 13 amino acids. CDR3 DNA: TGCGCCAGCAAAGGGGGCCATGGCGGGGAGCTGTTTTTT. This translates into CASKGGHGGELFF.